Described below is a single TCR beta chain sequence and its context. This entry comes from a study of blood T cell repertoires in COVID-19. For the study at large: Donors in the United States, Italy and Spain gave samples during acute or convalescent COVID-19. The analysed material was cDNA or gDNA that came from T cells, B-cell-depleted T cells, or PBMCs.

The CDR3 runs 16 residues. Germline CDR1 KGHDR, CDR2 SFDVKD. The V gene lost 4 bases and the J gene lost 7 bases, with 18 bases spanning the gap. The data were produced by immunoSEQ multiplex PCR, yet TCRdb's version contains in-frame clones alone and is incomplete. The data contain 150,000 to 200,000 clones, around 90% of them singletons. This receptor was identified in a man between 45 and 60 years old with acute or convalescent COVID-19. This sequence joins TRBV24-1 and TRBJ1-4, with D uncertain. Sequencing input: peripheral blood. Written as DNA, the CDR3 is TGTGCCACCAGTGAGCCCCTAGCCTTCGGAGGTGAAAAACTGTTTTTT. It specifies CATSEPLAFGGEKLFF.